Below are 2 T cell receptor beta chains sequenced from a single sample in a study of blood T cell repertoires in COVID-19. Profiled with immunoSEQ multiplex PCR; TCRdb holds only in-frame clones, not every one. Here the sample spans under 100,000 clones, roughly 89% being singletons. The sequenced sample was peripheral blood. These receptors originate from a woman aged 65 to 85 with acute or convalescent COVID-19.

This chain links TRBV6-5 with TRBJ2-1; D call uncertain. Trimming stripped 7 bases from V and 0 bases from J, with 7 bases between. The CDR3 covers 13 residues. Germline V gene sequence: CDR1 MNHEY, CDR2 SVGAGI. The CDR3 nucleotides are TGTGCCAGCACCCCCGTCTCCTACAATGAGCAGTTCTTC. This encodes CASTPVSYNEQFF.

The gene calls are TRBV3-1 (or the pseudogene TRBV3-2) and TRBJ1-5; D is uncertain. This CDR3 comprises 15 residues. Germline V CDR1 and CDR2: LGHDT, YNNKEL (reference sequence). V was shortened by 0 bases and J by 4 bases, with 10 bases between the two germline ends. The CDR3 DNA is TGTGCCAGCAGCCAAGAATTAGCTGGGAATCAGCCCCAGCATTTT. It is translated as CASSQELAGNQPQHF.